The 21 T cell receptor beta chains below come from one sample, sequenced in a study of cytomegalovirus exposure and HLA in healthy donors. Vbeta (60) and Jbeta (13) primers were used in the PCR. TCRdb's copy holds only in-frame clones and misses some; the assay was immunoSEQ multiplex PCR. The table has 150,000 to 200,000 clones, approximately 80% seen once. Sequencing was done on a sample of PBMCs. The source of these receptors is a boy younger than 10 in good health and CMV-seronegative.

This clone appeared a single time. The V gene is TRBV18, the J gene TRBJ2-3, with D uncertain. Germline CDR1 KGHSH, CDR2 LQKENI. V was cut by 0 bases and J by 5 bases, with 9 bases left in between. The CDR3 covers 14 residues. CDR3: CASSPPASLDTQYF. CDR3 coding DNA: TGTGCCAGCTCACCACCGGCTAGTCTAGATACGCAGTATTTT.

The chain links TRBV6-1 to TRBJ2-7, with D possibly being TRBD2 (5 bases). Germline V gene lookup returns CDR1 MNHNS and CDR2 SASEGT. The CDR3 runs to 13 residues. Trimming left V 5 bases short and J 0 bases short, with 8 bases between. CDR3 in amino acids: CASSTRSSYEQYF. The CDR3 DNA sequence: TGTGCCAGCAGTACTAGGAGCTCCTACGAGCAGTACTTC.

The rearrangement links TRBV5-6 to TRBJ1-2, with 8 positions matching TRBD1. The CDR3 sequence is 13 residues long. V shed 4 bases and J 4 bases; nucleotides not matched to a gene: 3. CDR1 is SGHDT and CDR2 is YYEEEE in the germline V gene. Written as DNA, the CDR3 is TGTGCCAGCAGCCCCGGACAGGGCTATGGCTACACCTTC. Encoded protein: CASSPGQGYGYTF.

This clone has more than one count but fewer than ten. The chain has TRBV7-3 and TRBJ2-1; 8 bases are shared with TRBD2. Germline values: CDR1 SGHTA, CDR2 FQGTGA. The CDR3 loop spans 15 amino acids. The J segment lost 4 bases and the V segment lost 1 base, leaving 3 bases of the junction unmatched. The CDR3: CASSLMGLGYNEQFF. In DNA form, the CDR3 reads TGTGCCAGCAGCTTAATGGGACTAGGATACAATGAGCAGTTCTTC. The full variable domain, completed using reference TRBV7-3 and TRBJ2-1, is GAGVSQTPSNKVTEKGKYVELRCDPISGHTALYWYRQSLGQGPEFLIYFQGTGAADDSGLPNDRFFAVRPEGSVSTLKIQRTERGDSAVYLCASSLMGLGYNEQFFGPGTRLTVL.

A single count supports this clone. This chain links TRBV6-6 with TRBJ1-2; D ambiguous. Germline CDR1 reads MNHNY; CDR2 reads SVGAGI (reference sequence). The CDR3 is 11 residues long. V lost 7 bases to trimming and J lost 5 bases, with 8 bases between them. The CDR3 reads CASMMAYGYTF. DNA for the CDR3: TGTGCCAGCATGATGGCTTATGGCTACACCTTC.

J is TRBJ1-2 and V is TRBV5-1; a possible D gene is TRBD1 (5 bases). The CDR3 totals 14 residues. Germline-derived CDR1 and CDR2 are SGHRS and YFSETQ. V lost 0 bases to trimming and J lost 5 bases, with 11 bases between them. CDR3: CASSLAVAGYGYTF. For the CDR3, the DNA is TGCGCCAGCAGCTTGGCCGTGGCAGGGTATGGCTACACCTTC.

The gene calls are TRBV15 and TRBJ2-2, with TRBD1 as a possible D gene (6 bases). Germline CDR1 LNHNV, CDR2 YYDKDF (reference sequence). Trimming took off 4 bases at V and 6 bases at J, with 12 bases between the two ends. There are 14 residues in the CDR3. Written as DNA, the CDR3 is TGTGCCACCAGCACTCAGGGGTTTGCCGGGGAGCTGTTTTTT. Protein product: CATSTQGFAGELFF.

The V call is TRBV6-5, the J call TRBJ1-6; weak D call: TRBD1 (6 bases). Germline V CDR1 and CDR2: MNHEY, SVGAGI. There are 15 residues in the CDR3. V dropped 3 bases and J dropped 5 bases, with 11 bases sitting between them. Here the CDR3 DNA reads TGTGCCAGCAGTTATGCGGGGGCCGATAATTCACCCCTCCACTTT. It yields the protein CASSYAGADNSPLHF.

This chain links TRBV7-9 with TRBJ1-4; 7 bases fit TRBD1. The CDR3 has 15 amino acids. CDR1 and CDR2 from the germline V gene are SEHNR and FQNEAQ (reference sequence). Trimming removed 0 bases from V and 7 bases from J; junction bases left unmatched: 5. CDR3 protein: CASSLAGGSGEKLFF. CDR3 nucleotide sequence: TGTGCCAGCAGCTTAGCAGGGGGCAGTGGTGAAAAACTGTTTTTT. Combining the CDR3 with reference TRBV7-9 and TRBJ1-4 gives the whole variable domain DTGVSQNPRHKITKRGQNVTFRCDPISEHNRLYWYRQTLGQGPEFLTYFQNEAQLEKSRLLSDRFSAERPKGSFSTLEIQRTEQGDSAMYLCASSLAGGSGEKLFFGSGTQLSVL.

The rearrangement uses TRBV2 and TRBJ1-1; no definite D call. The length of the CDR3 is 13 residues. The germline CDR1 and CDR2 sequences are SNHLY and FYNNEI. Trimming shortened V by 3 bases and J by 3 bases, and 8 bases separated the two germline ends. CDR3 amino acids: CASSDPEYTEAFF. The DNA of the CDR3 is TGTGCCAGCAGTGACCCGGAGTACACTGAAGCTTTCTTT.

The chain carries TRBV18 and TRBJ2-3; no reliable D call. Deletions cut 3 bases from V and 3 bases from J, with 16 bases between. The CDR3 spans 16 residues. Germline V CDR1 and CDR2: KGHSH, LQKENI. CDR3 sequence reads: CASSPPVVSFTDTQYF. DNA for the CDR3: TGTGCCAGCTCACCTCCGGTTGTTAGCTTTACAGATACGCAGTATTTT.

The V gene is TRBV7-2, the J gene TRBJ2-3; D is unclear. The V gene's germline CDR1 is SGHTA and CDR2 FQGNSA. The CDR3 is 14 residues long. The ends were cut back, 0 bases at V and 2 bases at J, with 6 bases in the middle. The CDR3 DNA reads TGTGCCAGCAGCTTAGCGCGACACACAGATACGCAGTATTTT. Its protein product is CASSLARHTDTQYF.

The chain uses TRBV5-1 and TRBJ2-5; 8 nucleotides agree with TRBD2. Germline V lookup: CDR1 SGHRS, CDR2 YFSETQ. J was trimmed by 2 bases and V by 4 bases; bases with no gene match: 1. The CDR3 loop spans 13 amino acids. The CDR3 protein is CASSPGGQETQYF. In DNA form, the CDR3 reads TGCGCCAGCAGCCCGGGGGGGCAAGAGACCCAGTACTTC.

V is TRBV7-2 and J is TRBJ2-5, with 8 bases fitting TRBD2. Germline CDR1 and CDR2: SGHTA and FQGNSA. This CDR3 has 15 residues. V dropped 5 bases and J dropped 1; count of bases not matched to a gene: 6. CDR3: CASSPYGGGQETQYF. For the CDR3, the DNA is TGTGCCAGCAGCCCCTACGGGGGGGGCCAAGAGACCCAGTACTTC.

The V gene is TRBV6-4, the J gene TRBJ1-1; the D is unclear. This CDR3 has 13 amino acids. V dropped 3 bases and J dropped 1 base, with 6 bases sitting between them. Germline-derived CDR1 and CDR2 are MRHNA and SNTAGT. As DNA, the CDR3 is TGTGCCAGCAGTGAAAGTAGGAACACTGAAGCTTTCTTT. Translated, it gives CASSESRNTEAFF.

This clone was counted once. The chain has TRBV4-2 and TRBJ1-4, with unresolved D. V was clipped by 3 bases and J by 3 bases, with 14 bases between them. Per the germline V gene, CDR1 is LGHNA and CDR2 is YNFKEQ. CDR3 length equals 16 residues. CDR3 amino acids: CASSHTAPSANEKLFF. CDR3 coding DNA: TGTGCCAGCAGCCATACAGCACCTTCGGCTAATGAAAAACTGTTTTTT.

The chain carries TRBV2 and TRBJ2-7, with D possibly matching TRBD2 (5 bases). Per germline, CDR1 SNHLY and CDR2 FYNNEI. CDR3 length: 12 amino acids. V lost 6 bases, J lost 4 bases, and 10 bases lay in between. Here the CDR3 reads CASRGDTYEQYF. CDR3 coding DNA: TGTGCCAGCAGGGGAGACACTTACGAGCAGTACTTC.

This sequence joins TRBV4-1 and TRBJ2-7; the match to TRBD2 covers 8 bases. CDR1 and CDR2 (germline): MGHRA, YSYEKL. V lost 6 bases to trimming and J lost 6 bases; unmatched junction nucleotides: 13. There are 15 residues in the CDR3. CDR3 region: CASSPRGSGDGEQYF. The CDR3 DNA reads as TGCGCCAGCAGTCCCCGGGGTAGCGGGGATGGCGAGCAGTACTTC.

This chain uses TRBV9 with TRBJ2-5; TRBD2 matches 11 bases. Trimming took 2 bases from V and 4 from J; bases not matched to a gene: 4. Germline-derived CDR1 and CDR2 are SGDLS and YYNGEE. There are 15 residues in the CDR3. In DNA form, the CDR3 reads TGTGCCAGCAGCGTTGGGACTAGCGGACTAGAGACCCAGTACTTC. Protein product: CASSVGTSGLETQYF.

The rearrangement joins TRBV4-3 to TRBJ1-6; 7 bases align to TRBD1. Trimming cost V 1 base and J 7 bases; bases outside gene matches: 1. From germline, CDR1 is LGHNA and CDR2 YSLEER. The CDR3 spans 14 residues. CDR3 protein: CASSQAGGNSPLHF. The CDR3, as DNA: TGCGCCAGCAGCCAAGCAGGGGGAAATTCACCCCTCCACTTT.

The J gene is TRBJ1-2, the V gene TRBV25-1; D is unresolved. The germline V gene has CDR1 MGHDK and CDR2 SYGVNS. The CDR3 runs to 13 residues. V lost 6 bases, J lost 2 bases, and 10 bases lay in between. The CDR3 nucleotides are TGTGCCAGCAGCGACACAGAGAACTATGGCTACACCTTC. This codes for CASSDTENYGYTF.